A single sample is the source of the 10 T cell receptor beta chains below, sequenced in a study of response to subunit inactivated influenza vaccine. MiXCR was run by TCRdb on the RT-PCR reads, yielding one entry per CDR3 protein. The sample has about 650,000 distinct CDR3 sequences; 15% to 18% are singletons. The sequenced sample was PBMCs from blood, obtained 11 to 12 days after vaccination. Receptors were obtained from a man aged 45 to 65 who received an inactivated influenza vaccine.

V is TRBV6-1 and J is TRBJ2-2; the D gene is possibly TRBD2 (5 bases). The length of the CDR3 is 16 residues. Germline loops: CDR1 MNHNS, CDR2 SASEGT. Trimming took 6 bases from V and 5 from J, leaving 19 bases between them. CDR3 protein: CASSPRNLRVTGELFF. CDR3 DNA: TGTGCCAGCAGCCCGCGAAACCTGAGGGTTACCGGGGAGCTGTTTTTT.

This clonotype has just a few counts. This chain uses TRBV5-4 with TRBJ2-5; 14 bases fit TRBD2. V dropped 2 bases and J dropped 2; count of bases not matched to a gene: 2. The CDR3 extends over 16 amino acids. Looked up from germline, CDR1 is SGHNT and CDR2 is YYREEE (reference sequence). The CDR3 reads CASSFRTSGGQETQYF. The CDR3 DNA is TGTGCCAGCAGCTTCAGGACTAGCGGGGGGCAAGAGACCCAGTACTTC.

This clonotype has at least ten counts. The V and J genes are TRBV5-1 and TRBJ2-7; D unclear. V was clipped by 3 bases and J by 7 bases, with 11 bases between them. Germline loops: CDR1 SGHRS, CDR2 YFSETQ. This CDR3 region has 12 residues. CDR3 protein: CASSYLMGEQYF. The CDR3 nucleotides are TGCGCCAGCAGCTACTTGATGGGGGAGCAGTACTTC.

This clonotype was seen a handful of times. This sequence joins TRBV20-1 and TRBJ1-5; tentative D call: TRBD1 (5 bases). Per germline, CDR1 DFQATT and CDR2 SNEGSKA (reference sequence). Trimming shortened V by 5 bases and J by 2 bases, and 19 bases separated the two germline ends. The CDR3 consists of 16 residues. The DNA of the CDR3 is TGCAGTGCTGCAGCCGGGGCCGTAAGGGGCAATCAGCCCCAGCATTTT. Residues: CSAAAGAVRGNQPQHF.

This clonotype was found a few times. The DNA is omitted, as the CDR3 cannot be located on it reliably, and the CDR3 follows TCRdb's listing. This chain joins TRBV12-3 or TRBV12-4 and TRBJ1-5; the D call of TRBD1 is as the table states it, not checked on the DNA. The CDR3 sequence runs 14 residues, both termini included. CDR3 region: CASSSSGQGAKQHF.

The chain joins TRBV7-9 to TRBJ1-6, with D possibly TRBD1 on 5 matching bases. V was clipped by 5 bases and J by 7 bases, with 18 bases between them. The CDR3 extends over 16 amino acids. Germline V CDR1 and CDR2: SEHNR, FQNEAQ (reference sequence). The CDR3 nucleotides are TGTGCCAGCAGCCGGGGCCCGGGACCCCTAAATTCACCCCTCCACTTT. Its protein product is CASSRGPGPLNSPLHF.

The CDR3 spells CASSLRTSESSYEQYF. DNA of the CDR3: TGTGCCAGCAGCCTTCGGACTAGCGAGAGCTCCTACGAGCAGTACTTC. The gene calls are TRBV7-2 and TRBJ2-7; 9 bases map to TRBD2. Germline trimming cut 5 bases from V and 0 bases from J; bases unmatched to any gene: 8. The CDR3 has 16 amino acids. Germline V gene lookup returns CDR1 SGHTA and CDR2 FQGNSA.

In this sample, this clonotype turned up many times. An end of the junction differs from the germline gene, which may be a read error. V and J are TRBV5-1 and TRBJ2-1; 8 nucleotides line up with TRBD2. This CDR3 contains 15 residues. Germline CDR1 is SGHRS and CDR2 is YFSETQ. The CDR3 here is CASSLTGGAYNEQFF. In DNA form, the CDR3 reads TGTGCCAGCAGCTTAACGGGGGGGGCCTACAATGAGCAGTTCTTC.

The rearrangement uses TRBV7-2 and TRBJ2-7, with D perhaps matching TRBD2 (5 bases). Germline V gene data show CDR1 as SGHTA and CDR2 as FQGNSA. CDR3 length equals 13 residues. V lost 5 bases to trimming and J lost 3 bases, with 11 bases between them. CDR3 loop: CASSTTGDYEQYF. The CDR3 bases are TGTGCCAGCAGCACGACCGGGGACTACGAGCAGTACTTC.

The table lists this clonotype with many counts. The chain uses TRBV7-2 and TRBJ1-5; 8 nucleotides line up with TRBD1. The ends lost 4 bases at V and 5 bases at J; junction bases unmatched: 7. Germline lookup yields CDR1 SGHTA and CDR2 FQGNSA. This CDR3 is 15 amino acids long. The CDR3, as DNA: TGTGCCAGCAGCTCCAGGACAGGGCGGGATCAGCCCCAGCATTTT. Amino acid sequence: CASSSRTGRDQPQHF.